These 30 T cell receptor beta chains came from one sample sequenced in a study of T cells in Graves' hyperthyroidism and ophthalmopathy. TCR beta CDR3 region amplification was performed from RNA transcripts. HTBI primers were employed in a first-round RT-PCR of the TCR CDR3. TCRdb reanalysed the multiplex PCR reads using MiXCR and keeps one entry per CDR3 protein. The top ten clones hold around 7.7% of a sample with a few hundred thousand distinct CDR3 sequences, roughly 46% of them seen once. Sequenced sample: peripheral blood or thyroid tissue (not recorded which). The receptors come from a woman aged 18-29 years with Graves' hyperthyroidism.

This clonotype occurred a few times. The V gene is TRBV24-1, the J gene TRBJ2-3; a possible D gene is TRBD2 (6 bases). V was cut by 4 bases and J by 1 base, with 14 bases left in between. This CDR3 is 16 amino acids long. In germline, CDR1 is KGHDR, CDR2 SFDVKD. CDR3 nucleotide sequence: TGTGCCACCAGTGAATATGGACCTAGCGGCACAGATACGCAGTATTTT. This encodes CATSEYGPSGTDTQYF.

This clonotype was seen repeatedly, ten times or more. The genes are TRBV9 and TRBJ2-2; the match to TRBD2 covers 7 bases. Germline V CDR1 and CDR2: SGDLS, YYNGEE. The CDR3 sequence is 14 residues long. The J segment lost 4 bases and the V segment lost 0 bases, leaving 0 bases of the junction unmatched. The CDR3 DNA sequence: TGTGCCAGCAGCGTAGGACTAGCCACCGGGGAGCTGTTTTTT. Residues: CASSVGLATGELFF.

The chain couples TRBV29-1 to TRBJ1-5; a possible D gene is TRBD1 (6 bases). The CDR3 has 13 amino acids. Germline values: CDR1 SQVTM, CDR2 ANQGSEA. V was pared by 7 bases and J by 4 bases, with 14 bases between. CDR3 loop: CSARQAGNQPQHF. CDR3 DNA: TGCAGCGCTAGACAGGCAGGTAATCAGCCCCAGCATTTT.

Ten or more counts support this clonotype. The CDR3 sequence is CAWTGGVNYGYTF. The DNA of the CDR3 is TGTGCCTGGACAGGTGGCGTTAACTATGGCTACACCTTC. The rearrangement uses TRBV30 and TRBJ1-2, with D unresolved. Per the germline V gene, CDR1 is GTSNPN and CDR2 is SVGIG (reference sequence). The V gene lost 4 bases and the J gene lost 1 base, with 10 bases spanning the gap. CDR3 length: 13 residues. The full variable domain, with the rest looked up from reference TRBV30 and TRBJ1-2, is SQTIHQWPATLVQPVGSPLSLECTVEGTSNPNLYWYRQAAGRGLQLLFYSVGIGQISSEVPQNLSASRPQDRQFILSSKKLLLSDSGFYLCAWTGGVNYGYTFGSGTRLTVV.

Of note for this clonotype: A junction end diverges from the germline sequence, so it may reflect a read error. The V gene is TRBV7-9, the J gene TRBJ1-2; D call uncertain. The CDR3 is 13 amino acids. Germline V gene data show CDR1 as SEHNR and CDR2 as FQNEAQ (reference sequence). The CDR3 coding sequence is TGTGCCGGCAGCTTTTACAGTAACTATGGCTACACCTTC. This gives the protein CAGSFYSNYGYTF.

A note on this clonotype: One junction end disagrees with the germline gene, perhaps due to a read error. CDR3 nucleotides: TGTGCCAGCAGTTTAGAGGGAGGGCAGGGAATCTACGGGCAGTACTTC. Translating it yields CASSLEGGQGIYGQYF. The chain is built from TRBV19 and TRBJ2-7; 7 bases are a match to TRBD2. Germline lookup yields CDR1 LNHDA and CDR2 SQIVND (reference sequence). The CDR3 loop spans 16 amino acids.

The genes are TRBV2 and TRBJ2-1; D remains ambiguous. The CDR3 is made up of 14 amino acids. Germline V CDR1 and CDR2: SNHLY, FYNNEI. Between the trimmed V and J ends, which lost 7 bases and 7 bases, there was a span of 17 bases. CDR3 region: CASTGGSVNNEQFF. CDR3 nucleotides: TGTGCCAGCACCGGTGGTTCCGTAAATAATGAGCAGTTCTTC.

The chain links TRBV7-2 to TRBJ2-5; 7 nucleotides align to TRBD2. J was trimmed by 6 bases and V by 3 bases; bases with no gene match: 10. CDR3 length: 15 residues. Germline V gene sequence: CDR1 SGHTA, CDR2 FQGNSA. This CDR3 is CASSFGGGLGKTQYF. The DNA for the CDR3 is TGTGCCAGCAGCTTCGGCGGCGGACTAGGGAAGACCCAGTACTTC.

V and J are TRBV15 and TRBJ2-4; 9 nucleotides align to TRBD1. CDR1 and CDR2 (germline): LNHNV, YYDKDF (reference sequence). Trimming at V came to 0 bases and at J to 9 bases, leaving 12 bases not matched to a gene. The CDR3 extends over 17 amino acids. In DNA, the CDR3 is TGTGCCACCAGCAGAGACGCGGCCTTGGACAGGGGTGCCATTCAGTACTTC. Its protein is CATSRDAALDRGAIQYF.

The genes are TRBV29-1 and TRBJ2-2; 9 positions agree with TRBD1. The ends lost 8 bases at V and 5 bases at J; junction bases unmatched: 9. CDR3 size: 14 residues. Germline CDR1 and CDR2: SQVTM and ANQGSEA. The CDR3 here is CSLEVQGATGELFF. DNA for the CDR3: TGCAGCTTGGAAGTACAGGGGGCAACCGGGGAGCTGTTTTTT.

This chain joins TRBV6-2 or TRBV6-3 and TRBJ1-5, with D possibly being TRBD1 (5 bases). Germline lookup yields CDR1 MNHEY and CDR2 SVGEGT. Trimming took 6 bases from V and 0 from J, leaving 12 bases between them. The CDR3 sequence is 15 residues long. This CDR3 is CASSLDNYSNQPQHF. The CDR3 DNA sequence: TGTGCCAGCAGCTTGGACAATTATAGCAATCAGCCCCAGCATTTT.

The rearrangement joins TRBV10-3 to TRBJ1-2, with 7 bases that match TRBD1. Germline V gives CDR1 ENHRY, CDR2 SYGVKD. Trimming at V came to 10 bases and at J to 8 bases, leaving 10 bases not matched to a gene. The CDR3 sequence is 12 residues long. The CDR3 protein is CATLTGVSGYTF. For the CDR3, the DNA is TGTGCCACACTAACAGGGGTGAGCGGCTACACCTTC.

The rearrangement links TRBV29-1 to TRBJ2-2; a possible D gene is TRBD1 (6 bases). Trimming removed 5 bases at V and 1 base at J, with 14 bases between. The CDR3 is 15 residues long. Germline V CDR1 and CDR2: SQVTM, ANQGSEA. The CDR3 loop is CSVRAGDLNTGELFF. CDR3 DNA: TGCAGCGTTAGGGCAGGGGACCTGAACACCGGGGAGCTGTTTTTT.

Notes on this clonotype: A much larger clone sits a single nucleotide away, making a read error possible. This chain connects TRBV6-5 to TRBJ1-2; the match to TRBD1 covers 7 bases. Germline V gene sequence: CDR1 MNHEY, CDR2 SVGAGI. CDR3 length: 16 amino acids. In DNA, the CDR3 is TGTGCCATCAGTTACTCGAGTACAGGGGCTTGGTATGGCTACACCTTC. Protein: CAISYSSTGAWYGYTF.

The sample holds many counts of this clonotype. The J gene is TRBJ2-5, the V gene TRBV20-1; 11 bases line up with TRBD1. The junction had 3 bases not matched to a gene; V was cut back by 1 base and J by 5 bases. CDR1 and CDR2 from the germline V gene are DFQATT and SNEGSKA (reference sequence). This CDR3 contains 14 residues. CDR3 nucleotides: TGCAGTGCTAGAGGGACAGGGGGCTGGGAGACCCAGTACTTC. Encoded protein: CSARGTGGWETQYF.

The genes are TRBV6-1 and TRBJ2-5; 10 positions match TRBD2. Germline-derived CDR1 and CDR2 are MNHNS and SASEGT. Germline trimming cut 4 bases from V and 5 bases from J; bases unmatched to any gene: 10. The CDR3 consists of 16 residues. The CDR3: CASSGEREGRGETQYF. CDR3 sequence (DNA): TGTGCCAGCAGTGGCGAGCGGGAGGGCCGAGGGGAGACCCAGTACTTC.

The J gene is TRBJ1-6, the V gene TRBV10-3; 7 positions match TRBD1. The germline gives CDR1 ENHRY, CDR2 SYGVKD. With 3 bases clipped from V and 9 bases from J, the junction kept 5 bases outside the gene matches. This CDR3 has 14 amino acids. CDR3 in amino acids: CAISDLGGSSPLHF. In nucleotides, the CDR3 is TGTGCCATCAGTGACTTAGGGGGCAGTTCACCCCTCCACTTT.

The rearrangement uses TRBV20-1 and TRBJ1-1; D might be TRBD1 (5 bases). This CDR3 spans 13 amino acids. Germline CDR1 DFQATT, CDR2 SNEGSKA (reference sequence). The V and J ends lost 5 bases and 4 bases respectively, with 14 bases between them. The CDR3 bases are TGCAGTGCTCCCGCAGGGACTAGCACTGAAGCTTTCTTT. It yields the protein CSAPAGTSTEAFF.

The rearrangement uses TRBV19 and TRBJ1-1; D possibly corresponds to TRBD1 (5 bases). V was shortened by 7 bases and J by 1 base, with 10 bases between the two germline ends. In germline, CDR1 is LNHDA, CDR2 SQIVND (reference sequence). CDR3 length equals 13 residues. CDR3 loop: CASNPQGNTEAFF. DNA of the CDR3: TGTGCCAGTAATCCCCAGGGGAACACTGAAGCTTTCTTT.

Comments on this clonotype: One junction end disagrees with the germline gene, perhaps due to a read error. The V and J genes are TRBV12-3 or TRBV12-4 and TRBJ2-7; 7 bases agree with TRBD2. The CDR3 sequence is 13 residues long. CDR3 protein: CASSLAAPLGQYF. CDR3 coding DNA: TGTGCCAGCAGTCTAGCGGCGCCGTTGGGGCAGTACTTC.

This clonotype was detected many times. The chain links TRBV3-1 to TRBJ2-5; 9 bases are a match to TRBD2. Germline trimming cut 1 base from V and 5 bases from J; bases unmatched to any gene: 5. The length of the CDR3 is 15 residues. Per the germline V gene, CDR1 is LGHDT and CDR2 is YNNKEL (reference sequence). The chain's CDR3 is CASSQGLAGTETQYF. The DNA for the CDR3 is TGTGCCAGCAGCCAAGGGCTAGCGGGAACTGAGACCCAGTACTTC.

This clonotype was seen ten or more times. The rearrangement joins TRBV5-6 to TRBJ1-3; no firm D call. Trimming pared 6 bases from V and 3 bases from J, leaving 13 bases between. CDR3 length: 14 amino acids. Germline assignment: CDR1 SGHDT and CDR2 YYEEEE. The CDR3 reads CASTSAGIGNTIYF. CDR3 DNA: TGTGCCAGCACCTCTGCGGGGATTGGAAACACCATATATTTT.

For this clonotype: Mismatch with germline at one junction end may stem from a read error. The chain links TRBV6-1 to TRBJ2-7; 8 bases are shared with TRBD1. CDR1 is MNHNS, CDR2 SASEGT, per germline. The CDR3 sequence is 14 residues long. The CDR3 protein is CASSPGQASYERYF. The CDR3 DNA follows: TGTGCCAGCAGTCCGGGACAGGCTTCCTACGAGCGGTACTTC.

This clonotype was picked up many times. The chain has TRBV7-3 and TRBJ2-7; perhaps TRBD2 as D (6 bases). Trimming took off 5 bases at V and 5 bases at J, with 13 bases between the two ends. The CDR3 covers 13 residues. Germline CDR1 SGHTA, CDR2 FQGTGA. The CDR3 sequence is CASSGGIENEQYF. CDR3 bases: TGTGCCAGCAGCGGGGGGATCGAGAACGAGCAGTACTTC.

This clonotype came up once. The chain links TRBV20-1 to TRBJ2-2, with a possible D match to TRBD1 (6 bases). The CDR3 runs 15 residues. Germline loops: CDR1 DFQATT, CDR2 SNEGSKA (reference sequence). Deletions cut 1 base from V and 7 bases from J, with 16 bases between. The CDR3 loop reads CSARGWDIPHGELFF. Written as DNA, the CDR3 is TGCAGTGCTAGAGGCTGGGACATTCCACACGGGGAGCTGTTTTTT.

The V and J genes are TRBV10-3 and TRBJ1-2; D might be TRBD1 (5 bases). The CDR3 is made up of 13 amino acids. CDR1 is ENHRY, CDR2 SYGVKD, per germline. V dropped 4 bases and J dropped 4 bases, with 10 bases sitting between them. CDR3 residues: CAISGGRAYGYTF. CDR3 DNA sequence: TGTGCCATCAGTGGGGGACGGGCCTATGGCTACACCTTC.

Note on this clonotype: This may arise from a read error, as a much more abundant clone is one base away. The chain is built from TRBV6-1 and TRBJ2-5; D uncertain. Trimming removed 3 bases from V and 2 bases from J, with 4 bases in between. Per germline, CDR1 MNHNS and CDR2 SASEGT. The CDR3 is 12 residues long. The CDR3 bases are TGTGCCAGCAGTGACCTACAAGAGACCCAGTACTTC. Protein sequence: CASSDLQETQYF.

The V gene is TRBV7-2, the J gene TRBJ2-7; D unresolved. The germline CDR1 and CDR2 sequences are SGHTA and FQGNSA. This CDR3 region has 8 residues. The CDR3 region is CASSSAHV. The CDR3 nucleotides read TGTGCCAGCAGCTCCGCTCATGTG.

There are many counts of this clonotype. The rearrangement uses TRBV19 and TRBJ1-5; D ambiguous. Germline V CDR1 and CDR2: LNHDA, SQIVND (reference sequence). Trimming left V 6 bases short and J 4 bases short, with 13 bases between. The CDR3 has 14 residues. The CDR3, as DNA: TGTGCCAGTAGCCCGGGAGGGTTGAATCAGCCCCAGCATTTT. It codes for CASSPGGLNQPQHF.

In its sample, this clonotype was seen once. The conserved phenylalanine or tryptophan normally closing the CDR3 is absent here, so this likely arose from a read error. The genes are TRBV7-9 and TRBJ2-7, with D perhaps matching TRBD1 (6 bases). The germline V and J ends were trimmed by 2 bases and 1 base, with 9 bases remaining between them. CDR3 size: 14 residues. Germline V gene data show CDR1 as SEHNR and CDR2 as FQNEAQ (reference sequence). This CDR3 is CASSLQDSSYEQYL. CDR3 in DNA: TGTGCCAGCAGCTTACAGGACAGTTCCTACGAGCAGTACCTC.